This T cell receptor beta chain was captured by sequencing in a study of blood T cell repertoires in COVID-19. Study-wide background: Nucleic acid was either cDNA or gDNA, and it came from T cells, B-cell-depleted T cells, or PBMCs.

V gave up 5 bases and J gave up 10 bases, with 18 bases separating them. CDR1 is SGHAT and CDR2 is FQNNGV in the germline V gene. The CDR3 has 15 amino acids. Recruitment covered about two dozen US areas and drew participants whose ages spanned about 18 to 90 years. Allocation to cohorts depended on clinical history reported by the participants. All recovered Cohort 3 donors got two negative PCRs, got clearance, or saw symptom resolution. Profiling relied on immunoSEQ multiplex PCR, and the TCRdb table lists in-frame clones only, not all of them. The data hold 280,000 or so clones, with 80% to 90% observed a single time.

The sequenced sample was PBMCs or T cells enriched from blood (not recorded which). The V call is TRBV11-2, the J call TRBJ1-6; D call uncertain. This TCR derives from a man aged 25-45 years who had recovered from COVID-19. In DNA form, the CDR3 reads TGTGCCAGCAGCCGGGAGGGAGCAGTGAACTCACCCCTCCACTTT. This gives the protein CASSREGAVNSPLHF.